A selection of T cell receptor beta chains follows, all from one sample in a study of cytomegalovirus exposure and HLA in healthy donors. Measured with immunoSEQ multiplex PCR; TCRdb has only the in-frame clones, and not every one. The table has roughly 56,000 clones, approximately 89% seen once; the top ten hold around 16%. Sequenced input: PBMCs. The receptors here all came from a woman under 30 in good health and CMV-seronegative. Each CDR3 is given with its conserved first and last residue. A D gene is named only where the DNA matches it firmly. Rows give clone size only sometimes, using once, few, many, or a class for an expanded clone.

.,few,TRBV28,TRBJ1-1,TGTGCCAGCAGTAAGCTTCGGAACACTGAAGCTTTCTTT,CASSKLRNTEAFF
.,once,TRBV2,TRBJ1-5,TGTGCCAGCAGTGAGAGGAGGTCCGATCAGCCCCAGCATTTT,CASSERRSDQPQHF
.,.,TRBV7-2,TRBJ2-2,TGTGCCAGCAGCGACCGCAGGGAGGTGGGCACCGGGGAGCTGTTTTTT,CASSDRREVGTGELFF
TRBD2,.,TRBV25-1,TRBJ2-1,TGTGCCAGCAGTGATTTTGGGACTAGCGGGAGCTATGAGCAGTTCTTC,CASSDFGTSGSYEQFF
.,.,TRBV6-6,TRBJ1-1,TGTGCCAGCAGCTCAGGACAGTACACTGAAGCTTTCTTT,CASSSGQYTEAFF
.,.,TRBV23-1,TRBJ2-3,TGCGCCAGCAGTCAATCGGAGGGTCCCGGGGATGATACGCAGTATTTT,CASSQSEGPGDDTQYF
.,.,TRBV27,TRBJ2-3,TGTGCCAGCAGCACCCTGGGGGGGGGCCATATGATAGATACGCAGTATTTT,CASSTLGGGHMIDTQYF
TRBD1,.,TRBV27,TRBJ2-5,TGTGCCAGCAGTTTATCCCGGACAGGGACGGAGACCCAGTACTTC,CASSLSRTGTETQYF
.,.,TRBV6-5,TRBJ1-2,TGTGCGTCAAGGCAGGGGAGTCCCTATGGCTACACCTTC,CASRQGSPYGYTF
TRBD2,.,TRBV7-9,TRBJ2-7,TGTGCCAGCAGCCCCCGGGGGGTCGAGCAGTACTTC,CASSPRGVEQYF
.,.,TRBV30,TRBJ2-4,TGTGCCTGGAGTGCAGGGATTGACATTCAGTACTTC,CAWSAGIDIQYF
.,few,TRBV4-2,TRBJ1-2,TGTGCCAGCAGCCAATTAGGCGGGGGCTCGTTTGGCTACACCTTC,CASSQLGGGSFGYTF
TRBD2,.,TRBV5-1,TRBJ2-7,TGCGCCAGCAGCCCCGGGGGGGGATACGAGCAGTACTTC,CASSPGGGYEQYF
TRBD1,once,TRBV6-4,TRBJ2-7,TGTGCCAGCAGTGACCCGGGACAGGGTAGGGACGAGCAGTACTTC,CASSDPGQGRDEQYF
TRBD1,.,TRBV28,TRBJ1-4,TGTGCCAGCAGTTCGGGACAGGCCTATAATGAAAAACTGTTTTTT,CASSSGQAYNEKLFF
.,.,TRBV18,TRBJ2-7,TGTGCCAGCTCACCGCTGGACACCGACTACGAGCAGTACTTC,CASSPLDTDYEQYF
TRBD2,once,TRBV7-2,TRBJ2-7,TGTGCCAGCAGCTTAGCGGCTAGCGGTATCTACGAGCAGTACTTC,CASSLAASGIYEQYF
TRBD2,.,TRBV9,TRBJ2-2,TGTGCCAGCAGCCCCCGACTAGCGGGAGCGAACACCGGGGAGCTGTTTTTT,CASSPRLAGANTGELFF
.,.,TRBV4-1,TRBJ1-4,TGCGCCAGCAGCCAACCCCCGGGGGAGAGGAAAGAAAAACTGTTTTTT,CASSQPPGERKEKLFF
.,.,TRBV21-1,TRBJ2-1,TGTGCCAGCAGCAAAAATAGGAGACCCACCTCCTACAATGAGCAGTTCTTC,CASSKNRRPTSYNEQFF
.,few,TRBV19,TRBJ1-2,TGTGCCAGTAGTATCTACAGGTTTGGCTACACCTTC,CASSIYRFGYTF
.,.,TRBV30,TRBJ1-3,TGTGCCACCGACTTCTCTGGAAACACCATATATTTT,CATDFSGNTIYF
TRBD2,.,TRBV29-1,TRBJ2-3,TGCAGCGTTCTCGGGGGGGGCCGTTCTGGCACAGATACGCAGTATTTT,CSVLGGGRSGTDTQYF
TRBD2,once,TRBV19,TRBJ2-2,TGTGCCAGTAGTATTGGGAGGGCCGGCACCGGGGAGCTGTTTTTT,CASSIGRAGTGELFF
.,once,TRBV18,TRBJ2-3,TGTGCCAGCTCACCAGACCGTAGCTTTCGGAGGGATACGCAGTATTTT,CASSPDRSFRRDTQYF
.,.,TRBV2,TRBJ2-2,TGTGCCAGCCGAAGGGGTGGCACCGGGGAGCTGTTTTTT,CASRRGGTGELFF
TRBD1,.,TRBV6-6,TRBJ1-5,TGTGCCAGCAGACCCCCAGGGGGAGGTTTCAATCAGCCCCAGCATTTT,CASRPPGGGFNQPQHF
TRBD1,.,TRBV5-1,TRBJ2-7,TGCGCCACTCAGCCCGGACAGGGATCCTACGAGCAGTACTTC,CATQPGQGSYEQYF
.,.,TRBV30,TRBJ2-7,TGTGCCTGGAGTGTACTGGGAGGGGGTTCCTACGAGCAGTACTTC,CAWSVLGGGSYEQYF
TRBD1,.,TRBV9,TRBJ1-4,TGTGCCAGCAGCGTGGACTACAGGGGTGAAAAACTGTTTTTT,CASSVDYRGEKLFF
TRBD1,.,TRBV13,TRBJ1-2,TGTGCCAGCAGCCCACAGGGGGCTAACTATGGCTACACCTTC,CASSPQGANYGYTF
TRBD2,.,TRBV6-5,TRBJ2-1,TGTGCCAGCTGCCCCAGGACTAGCGGGAGCAATGAGCAGTTCTTC,CASCPRTSGSNEQFF
TRBD2,.,TRBV13,TRBJ2-3,TGTGCCAGTAGGACTAGCGGGGGGTCGGTGTGGGCAGATACGCAGTATTTT,CASRTSGGSVWADTQYF
.,.,TRBV7-3,TRBJ2-2,TGTGCCAGCAGCCTCTCCCGCCTAACCGGGGAGCTGTTTTTT,CASSLSRLTGELFF
.,.,TRBV14,TRBJ2-7,TGTGCCAGCAGCCCTGGCAGGTACTACGAGCAGTACTTC,CASSPGRYYEQYF
TRBD1,.,TRBV11-3,TRBJ1-1,TGTGCCAGCAGCTTAGCGGTCAGGGGGGACACTGAAGCTTTCTTT,CASSLAVRGDTEAFF
.,once,TRBV5-6,TRBJ1-1,TGTGCCAGCAGCTCCCAGGGGTACAACACTGAAGCTTTCTTT,CASSSQGYNTEAFF
TRBD1,.,TRBV2,TRBJ1-1,TGTGCCAGCAAAAAGAACAGGGGCGATGGCACTGAAGCTTTCTTT,CASKKNRGDGTEAFF
TRBD1,.,TRBV18,TRBJ2-7,TGTGCCAGCTCACCCACAGGGGAATGGACCCACGAGCAGTACTTC,CASSPTGEWTHEQYF
TRBD1,.,TRBV2,TRBJ1-2,TGTGCCAGCACCCTTGGACAGGGCGCCTATGGCTACACCTTC,CASTLGQGAYGYTF
.,.,TRBV28,TRBJ1-2,TGTGCCAGCAGTTCCGTTCGGGGGGCGATAGGCTACACCTTC,CASSSVRGAIGYTF